This T cell receptor (beta chain) is from a study of blood T cell repertoires in COVID-19. Study-wide background: Acute and convalescent COVID-19 specimens originated in the United States, Italy and Spain. In each case, the material was cDNA or gDNA derived from T cells, B-cell-depleted T cells, or PBMCs.

In the original workflow: Nucleated cell counts were estimated from reference gene primer amplification. Here immunoSEQ multiplex PCR was the method, and the copy in TCRdb shows in-frame clones only, minus some. Clonal size and the V and J genes are those of that table, whereas D and trimming came from the DNA. The table lists hundreds of thousands of clones, over 75% of them singletons. Trimming at V came to 4 bases and at J to 8 bases, leaving 6 bases not matched to a gene. This CDR3 comprises 13 residues. Germline CDR1 LNHNV, CDR2 YYDKDF (reference sequence). V is TRBV15 and J is TRBJ1-2; 8 nucleotides agree with TRBD1. This clonotype was obtained from a woman in her thirties or forties who had recovered from COVID-19. The sample comprised peripheral blood. CDR3 region: CATSKDRGDGYTF. CDR3 in DNA: TGTGCCACCAGCAAAGACAGGGGTGACGGCTACACCTTC. The full variable domain, rest sourced from reference TRBV15 and TRBJ1-2, is DAMVIQNPRYQVTQFGKPVTLSCSQTLNHNVMYWYQQKSSQAPKLLFHYYDKDFNNEADTPDNFQSRRPNTSFCFLDIRSPGLGDTAMYLCATSKDRGDGYTFGSGTRLTVV.